This T cell receptor (beta chain) emerged from a study of neurological immune-mediated disorders. Findings and caveats of the study: The greatest TCR clonal expansion appeared in HTLV-1-associated myelopathy and the smallest, falling below healthy controls, in multiple sclerosis.

About this clonotype: Its cognate antigen is unknown.

MiXCR was run by TCRdb on the 5' RACE reads, yielding one entry per CDR3 protein. This sample yields about 79,000 distinct CDR3 sequences, of which approximately 14% are seen a single time; 6.5% to 8% belongs to the top ten. Germline V gives CDR1 SGHTA, CDR2 FQGNSA. The CDR3 spans 13 residues. Trimming cost V 3 bases and J 7 bases, with 9 bases left between them. Specimen: PBMCs. This rearrangement joins TRBV7-2 to TRBJ2-2; D may be TRBD1 or TRBD2 (5 bases each). The receptor was derived from a woman between 45 and 60 years old in good health. CDR3 region: CASSFGGIGELFF. The CDR3 coding sequence is TGTGCCAGCAGCTTTGGGGGTATCGGGGAGCTGTTTTTT.